This TCR beta chain came from a study of T cells after yellow fever vaccination. One entry per CDR3 protein, called by TCRdb with MiXCR from the 5' RACE reads. Here the sample spans approximately 550,000 distinct CDR3 sequences, under 25% being singletons. The germline CDR1 and CDR2 sequences are SQVTM and ANQGSEA. This CDR3 region has 15 residues. J was trimmed by 1 base and V by 6 bases; bases with no gene match: 6. The receptor was derived from a man aged 25 to 45 who received the YFV17D yellow fever vaccine. The chain links TRBV29-1 to TRBJ2-3, with 11 bases matching TRBD1. Sequenced material: PBMCs, taken 15 days after the yellow fever booster vaccination. The CDR3 sequence: CSVDGTGGGTDTQYF. In DNA form, the CDR3 reads TGCAGCGTGGACGGGACAGGGGGGGGCACAGATACGCAGTATTTT.